The 15 T cell receptor beta chains listed next were all sequenced from one sample in a study of T cell changes during pregnancy in multiple sclerosis. The table came from immunoSEQ multiplex PCR; TCRdb's copy has only in-frame clones and leaves some out. The data hold roughly 50,000 clones, with more than 90% observed a single time. This specimen was peripheral blood, taken after pregnancy. The source of these receptors is a female donor in good health, enrolled as a control in a pregnancy study.

This clone appeared once. V is TRBV15 and J is TRBJ1-6, with D hard to call. Germline assignment: CDR1 LNHNV and CDR2 YYDKDF (reference sequence). Trimming left V 4 bases short and J 5 bases short, with 9 bases between. The CDR3 is 14 amino acids. CDR3 sequence: CATSNNINNSPLHF. CDR3 DNA: TGTGCCACCAGCAACAATATTAATAATTCACCCCTCCACTTT.

The CDR3: CSVEPGTGTYGYTF. CDR3 in DNA: TGCAGCGTCGAACCTGGGACAGGGACCTATGGCTACACCTTC. This rearrangement joins TRBV29-1 to TRBJ1-2, with 9 bases that match TRBD1. Germline loops: CDR1 SQVTM, CDR2 ANQGSEA. This CDR3 spans 14 amino acids. V lost 6 bases, J lost 4 bases, and 9 bases stayed unmatched.

J is TRBJ1-6 and V is TRBV6-5; TRBD1 is a possible D gene (5 bases). The germline V gene has CDR1 MNHEY and CDR2 SVGAGI. CDR3 length: 15 amino acids. V was shortened by 4 bases and J by 7 bases, with 14 bases between the two germline ends. The CDR3 loop reads CASSSPGRANSPLHF. The CDR3, as DNA: TGTGCCAGCAGTTCCCCGGGCAGGGCCAATTCACCCCTCCACTTT.

This chain links TRBV5-1 with TRBJ2-5, with D tentatively TRBD2 (6 bases). The DNA matches TRBJ2-7 better at its end, which makes the J call doubtful. This CDR3 comprises 14 residues. Germline loops: CDR1 SGHRS, CDR2 YFSETQ. CDR3 sequence: CASSPSGGKYEQYF. CDR3 nucleotides: TGCGCCAGCAGCCCCTCCGGGGGAAAGTACGAGCAGTACTTC.

Worth noting for this clone: The same CDR3 also results from other DNA sequences found in this sample. The rearrangement joins TRBV6-5 to TRBJ1-6, with D tentatively TRBD1 (6 bases). Trimming took off 0 bases at V and 6 bases at J, with 6 bases between the two ends. This CDR3 contains 14 residues. The V gene's germline CDR1 is MNHEY and CDR2 SVGAGI. For the CDR3, the DNA is TGTGCCAGCAGTTACTCAGGGGGTAATTCACCCCTCCACTTT. Translated: CASSYSGGNSPLHF.

The chain couples TRBV7-9 to TRBJ1-4; the D gene is possibly TRBD1 (6 bases). Trimming took off 5 bases at V and 3 bases at J, with 19 bases between the two ends. This CDR3 has 17 amino acids. CDR1 is SEHNR and CDR2 is FQNEAQ in the germline V gene (reference sequence). This CDR3 is CASSTFAHRDANEKLFF. The CDR3 DNA follows: TGTGCCAGCAGCACCTTTGCCCACAGGGACGCTAATGAAAAACTGTTTTTT.

CDR3 sequence (DNA): TGCGCCAGCAGTGGAAGGAGGGGGCGGACTGAAGCTTTCTTT. Protein: CASSGRRGRTEAFF. V and J are TRBV10-1 and TRBJ1-1; 7 bases are a match to TRBD1. The CDR3 extends over 14 amino acids. CDR1 and CDR2 from the germline V gene are WNHNN and SYGVQD (reference sequence). V was pared by 4 bases and J by 5 bases, with 7 bases of the junction left unmatched.

V and J are TRBV27 and TRBJ1-5; 7 bases agree with TRBD1. This CDR3 region has 15 residues. Germline V gene data show CDR1 as MNHEY and CDR2 as SMNVEV (reference sequence). Losses at the gene ends were 0 bases for V and 3 bases for J; bases not matched to a gene: 2. Written as DNA, the CDR3 is TGTGCCAGCAGTTTATCAAGGGGGCACAATCAGCCCCAGCATTTT. Translated, it gives CASSLSRGHNQPQHF.

V gene TRBV15 combines with J gene TRBJ1-1; 9 bases fit TRBD1. This CDR3 has 16 amino acids. The V and J ends lost 0 bases and 6 bases, in that order; junction bases with no gene match: 8. CDR1 LNHNV and CDR2 YYDKDF come from the germline V gene (reference sequence). The chain's CDR3 is CATSRDKSDRGAEAFF. The CDR3 DNA reads as TGTGCCACCAGCAGAGATAAGTCGGACAGGGGAGCTGAAGCTTTCTTT.

The chain is built from TRBV7-2 and TRBJ1-6, with 7 bases matching TRBD1. Germline-derived CDR1 and CDR2 are SGHTA and FQGNSA. The V segment lost 5 bases and the J segment 5 bases; nucleotides outside the gene matches: 9. The CDR3 is made up of 16 amino acids. The CDR3 DNA follows: TGTGCCAGCAGCCCGGAGGGGGCAAGGAATAATTCACCCCTCCACTTT. This codes for CASSPEGARNNSPLHF.

The chain links TRBV7-9 to TRBJ2-7; the match to TRBD1 covers 10 bases. This CDR3 has 14 residues. The ends lost 6 bases at V and 3 bases at J; junction bases unmatched: 5. Germline lookup yields CDR1 SEHNR and CDR2 FQNEAQ (reference sequence). CDR3 region: CASREGQGIYEQYF. The DNA of the CDR3 is TGTGCCAGCAGGGAGGGACAGGGGATCTACGAGCAGTACTTC.

The V and J genes are TRBV7-7 and TRBJ1-1; tentative D call: TRBD1 (5 bases). This CDR3 comprises 14 residues. Germline assignment: CDR1 SSHAT and CDR2 FNYEAQ (reference sequence). V shed 3 bases and J shed 3 bases, with 11 bases lying between them. The CDR3 DNA reads as TGTGCCAGCAGCTTGACAGCTAGCGACACTGAAGCTTTCTTT. As protein: CASSLTASDTEAFF.

The sample holds a few counts of this clone. The chain is built from TRBV7-2 and TRBJ1-2; a weak D match, TRBD1 (5 bases). Germline V gene lookup returns CDR1 SGHTA and CDR2 FQGNSA. This CDR3 is built from 13 residues. The germline V and J ends were trimmed by 3 bases and 6 bases, with 11 bases remaining between them. In nucleotides, the CDR3 is TGTGCCAGCAGCTTCGGGCAGGGTGATGGCTACACCTTC. Translated: CASSFGQGDGYTF.

The chain links TRBV9 to TRBJ1-1, with TRBD1 matching over 7 bases. Germline CDR1 SGDLS, CDR2 YYNGEE. V trimming: 4 bases; J trimming: 1 base; junction bases outside the gene matches: 13. CDR3 length equals 17 residues. The CDR3 nucleotides are TGTGCCAGCAGCCCAGGGGCCACAGGGGCGACGAACACTGAAGCTTTCTTT. This encodes CASSPGATGATNTEAFF.

The table lists this clone with a count of one. The rearrangement joins TRBV5-5 to TRBJ1-1; maybe TRBD1 (6 bases). Germline-derived CDR1 and CDR2 are SGHKS and YYEKEE (reference sequence). Between the trimmed V and J ends, which lost 0 bases and 5 bases, there was a span of 11 bases. The CDR3 totals 14 residues. The CDR3 loop reads CASSLGERGTEAFF. CDR3 nucleotide sequence: TGTGCCAGCAGCTTGGGGGAGAGGGGGACTGAAGCTTTCTTT. The full variable domain, its missing parts supplied by reference TRBV5-5 and TRBJ1-1, is DAGVTQSPTHLIKTRGQQVTLRCSPISGHKSVSWYQQVLGQGPQFIFQYYEKEERGRGNFPDRFSARQFPNYSSELNVNALLLGDSALYLCASSLGERGTEAFFGQGTRLTVV.